A single sample is the source of the 20 T cell receptor beta chains below, sequenced in a study of blood T cell repertoires in COVID-19. Sequenced by immunoSEQ multiplex PCR; TCRdb stores in-frame clones only, minus some. Here the sample spans over 85,000 clones, less than 95% being singletons. The specimen was peripheral blood. The source of these receptors is a human donor with active COVID-19. The donor label of this sample is uncertain.

The V call is TRBV7-8, the J call TRBJ1-2; 7 bases are a match to TRBD1. The J segment lost 1 base and the V segment lost 4 bases, leaving 9 bases of the junction unmatched. The V gene's germline CDR1 is SGHVS and CDR2 FQNEAQ. The CDR3 spans 16 residues. The CDR3 coding sequence is TGTGCCAGCAGCTCGACGGACAGGAGAAATAACTATGGCTACACCTTC. Its translation: CASSSTDRRNNYGYTF. Complete variable domain (other parts from reference TRBV7-8 and TRBJ1-2): GAGVSQSPRYKVAKRGQDVALRCDPISGHVSLFWYQQALGQGPEFLTYFQNEAQLDKSGLPSDRFFAERPEGSVSTLKIQRTQQEDSAVYLCASSSTDRRNNYGYTFGSGTRLTVV.

CDR3 nucleotide sequence: TGTGCCAGCAGCTTAGCGGGGGGGGCAGATACGCAGTATTTT. Amino acid sequence: CASSLAGGADTQYF. This chain links TRBV7-8 with TRBJ2-3, with TRBD2 matching over 7 bases. The CDR3 covers 14 residues. V was clipped by 0 bases and J by 4 bases; unmatched bases: 1. Germline V CDR1 and CDR2: SGHVS, FQNEAQ.

The V and J genes are TRBV7-2 and TRBJ1-2; TRBD1 might be the D (6 bases). The CDR3 consists of 14 residues. The V end was cut by 1 base, the J end by 8 bases, with 14 bases between. The V gene's germline CDR1 is SGHTA and CDR2 FQGNSA. CDR3 nucleotides: TGTGCCAGCAGCTTAGGAGCGGGGGGCGGAGGCTACACCTTC. Amino acid sequence: CASSLGAGGGGYTF.

V is TRBV2 and J is TRBJ2-5; 10 bases map to TRBD2. Germline loops: CDR1 SNHLY, CDR2 FYNNEI. Unmatched junction bases numbered 6, after V lost 3 bases and J lost 2 bases. The CDR3 is 16 amino acids. In nucleotides, the CDR3 is TGTGCCAGCAGTGACTATCTAGCGGGGGCTCAAGAGACCCAGTACTTC. This translates into CASSDYLAGAQETQYF.

This chain joins TRBV28 and TRBJ1-1, with 9 bases fitting TRBD1. Unmatched junction bases numbered 9, after V lost 1 base and J lost 0 bases. The CDR3 totals 18 residues. The germline CDR1 and CDR2 sequences are MDHEN and SYDVKM. The CDR3 nucleotides read TGTGCCAGCAGTTTATTGAGGACAGGGGCAACCTTGAACACTGAAGCTTTCTTT. This codes for CASSLLRTGATLNTEAFF. Using reference TRBV28 and TRBJ1-1 for the parts outside the CDR3, the full variable domain is DVKVTQSSRYLVKRTGEKVFLECVQDMDHENMFWYRQDPGLGLRLIYFSYDVKMKEKGDIPEGYSVSREKKERFSLILESASTNQTSMYLCASSLLRTGATLNTEAFFGQGTRLTVV.

The J gene is TRBJ1-2, the V gene TRBV12-2; whether TRBD1, the table's D call, matches the DNA was not checked. TRBV12-2 is an annotated pseudogene. The CDR3 is 9 residues long. This CDR3 reads CANQGYYTF. The CDR3 DNA follows: TGTGCAAACCAGGGCTATTACACCTTC.

The chain has TRBV2 and TRBJ2-5; 8 bases match TRBD1. The CDR3 has 13 amino acids. Trimming took 5 bases from V and 5 from J; bases not matched to a gene: 4. CDR1 is SNHLY, CDR2 FYNNEI, per germline. For the CDR3, the DNA is TGTGCCAGCAGTCCGGGACAGGTGGAGACCCAGTACTTC. Translating it yields CASSPGQVETQYF. Drawing the rest from reference TRBV2 and TRBJ2-5, the complete variable domain is EPEVTQTPSHQVTQMGQEVILRCVPISNHLYFYWYRQILGQKVEFLVSFYNNEISEKSEIFDDQFSVERPDGSNFTLKIRSTKLEDSAMYFCASSPGQVETQYFGPGTRLLVL.

The chain recombines TRBV6-2 or TRBV6-3 with TRBJ2-2; possible D gene TRBD1, 5 bases. The germline gives CDR1 MNHEY, CDR2 SVGEGT. The V gene lost 0 bases and the J gene lost 6 bases, with 26 bases spanning the gap. There are 20 residues in the CDR3. For the CDR3, the DNA is TGTGCCAGCAGTTACTCGAGAACAGGAGCCTACCTTGGCGGAGCCGGGGAGCTGTTTTTT. It is translated as CASSYSRTGAYLGGAGELFF.

V gene TRBV4-2 combines with J gene TRBJ2-2, with TRBD2 matching 9 bases. V was pared by 7 bases and J by 7 bases, with 16 bases of the junction left unmatched. The CDR3 covers 17 residues. Germline loops: CDR1 LGHNA, CDR2 YNFKEQ. The CDR3 loop reads CASTQISRGGASGELFF. The CDR3 DNA is TGTGCCAGCACACAAATATCTCGCGGGGGGGCTAGCGGGGAGCTGTTTTTT.

CDR3 amino acids: CASSYRGTGEETQYF. DNA of the CDR3: TGTGCCAGCAGTTACCGAGGGACAGGCGAAGAGACCCAGTACTTC. The chain joins TRBV6-6 to TRBJ2-5, with 8 bases that match TRBD1. The CDR3 is made up of 15 amino acids. Germline V CDR1 and CDR2: MNHNY, SVGAGI (reference sequence). V lost 2 bases, J lost 3 bases, and 5 bases stayed unmatched.

The CDR3 here is CASSSSRSGSLPPGNTIYF. The CDR3 coding sequence is TGTGCCAGCTCATCCTCTCGTTCGGGATCCCTACCACCGGGAAACACCATATATTTT. J is TRBJ1-3 and V is TRBV18; D gene ambiguous. The V end was cut by 5 bases, the J end by 4 bases, with 27 bases between. Germline-derived CDR1 and CDR2 are KGHSH and LQKENI. CDR3 length: 19 residues.

V usage is TRBV19 and J usage is TRBJ1-5; 12 bases agree with TRBD1. CDR1 and CDR2 from the germline V gene are LNHDA and SQIVND (reference sequence). V lost 5 bases to trimming and J lost 0 bases; unmatched junction nucleotides: 5. The CDR3 contains 17 residues. CDR3 region: CASSVGTGGFSNQPQHF. The CDR3 coding sequence is TGTGCCAGTAGTGTCGGGACAGGGGGCTTTAGCAATCAGCCCCAGCATTTT.

The chain uses TRBV7-2 and TRBJ2-5; 13 nucleotides match TRBD2. Looked up from germline, CDR1 is SGHTA and CDR2 is FQGNSA. The CDR3 totals 15 residues. After removal of 6 bases from V and 5 bases from J, the junction contained 6 bases not matched to a gene. The CDR3 sequence is CASSRTSGGYETQYF. CDR3 nucleotides: TGTGCCAGCAGTCGGACTAGCGGGGGTTACGAGACCCAGTACTTC.

CDR3 in DNA: TGCAGCGTTGTAGTGGTTTCCACAGATACGCAGTATTTT. Translating gives CSVVVVSTDTQYF. The J gene is TRBJ2-3, the V gene TRBV29-1; D unresolved. The CDR3 length is 13 residues. Germline V CDR1 and CDR2: SQVTM, ANQGSEA. V was clipped by 4 bases and J by 2 bases, with 10 bases between them.

The chain carries TRBV19 and TRBJ1-1; D is unresolved. The CDR3 runs to 18 residues. V lost 0 bases and J lost 0, with 17 bases in between. Germline CDR1 is LNHDA and CDR2 is SQIVND (reference sequence). CDR3 DNA: TGTGCCAGTAGTATAGATCTGGCCCAAAGTACCCTGAACACTGAAGCTTTCTTT. Protein: CASSIDLAQSTLNTEAFF. Full variable domain (missing parts from reference TRBV19 and TRBJ1-1): DGGITQSPKYLFRKEGQNVTLSCEQNLNHDAMYWYRQDPGQGLRLIYYSQIVNDFQKGDIAEGYSVSREKKESFPLTVTSAQKNPTAFYLCASSIDLAQSTLNTEAFFGQGTRLTVV.

The genes are TRBV24-1 and TRBJ2-2; TRBD1 agrees at 9 bases. J gave up 0 bases and V 5 bases, and 9 bases lay outside the gene matches. CDR3 length: 18 residues. The germline V gene encodes CDR1 KGHDR and CDR2 SFDVKD. CDR3 in amino acids: CATSGTRDRASNTGELFF. The CDR3 DNA is TGTGCCACCAGTGGAACCCGGGACAGGGCTTCGAACACCGGGGAGCTGTTTTTT.

The rearrangement joins TRBV20-1 to TRBJ1-6; TRBD1 aligns across 7 bases. J was trimmed by 7 bases and V by 3 bases; bases with no gene match: 9. CDR3 length: 15 amino acids. Germline-derived CDR1 and CDR2 are DFQATT and SNEGSKA (reference sequence). CDR3 region: CSASPLDRVNSPLHF. CDR3 in DNA: TGCAGTGCTAGTCCTCTCGACAGGGTAAATTCACCCCTCCACTTT.

The V gene is TRBV29-1, the J gene TRBJ2-7; a weak D match, TRBD1 (8 bases). There are 14 residues in the CDR3. Deletions cut 5 bases from V and 2 bases from J, with 16 bases between. Germline CDR1 is SQVTM and CDR2 is ANQGSEA. The CDR3, as DNA: TGCAGCGTTTCGGGGGGACAGGAGGCCTACGAGCAGTACTTC. Translating it yields CSVSGGQEAYEQYF.

Worth noting for this clone: Different DNA sequences within this sample yield the same CDR3. This chain joins TRBV13 and TRBJ2-7; 10 positions match TRBD1. Looked up from germline, CDR1 is PRHDT and CDR2 is FYEKMQ (reference sequence). J lost 2 bases, V lost 0 bases, and 4 bases had no gene match. The CDR3 runs 16 residues. Here the CDR3 reads CASSLGPGTGAYEQYF. The CDR3 nucleotides read TGTGCCAGCAGCTTAGGACCCGGGACAGGGGCCTACGAGCAGTACTTC.

The CDR3 region is CASSVLGAGYGYTF. DNA of the CDR3: TGTGCCAGCAGTGTCCTAGGGGCAGGGTATGGCTACACCTTC. This rearrangement joins TRBV25-1 to TRBJ1-2, with D perhaps matching TRBD1 (5 bases). CDR1 and CDR2 (germline): MGHDK, SYGVNS. V was shortened by 4 bases and J by 5 bases, with 14 bases between the two germline ends. The CDR3 runs 14 residues.